The 26 T cell receptor beta chains reported below all come from one sample, sequenced in a study of blood T cell repertoires in COVID-19. The method was immunoSEQ multiplex PCR; TCRdb's version includes in-frame clones alone and lacks a portion of them. The sample has fewer than 250,000 clones, around four fifths seen once. The sample consisted of peripheral blood. Receptors were obtained from a woman in her 40s with active or convalescent COVID-19.

This sequence joins TRBV6-5 and TRBJ1-3, with D tentatively TRBD1 (6 bases). The V end was cut by 6 bases, the J end by 0 bases, with 12 bases between. This CDR3 contains 15 residues. Germline assignment: CDR1 MNHEY and CDR2 SVGAGI. The CDR3 DNA reads TGTGCCAGCAGGACCCCAGGGGTCTCTGGAAACACCATATATTTT. It translates to CASRTPGVSGNTIYF.

This clone was counted a few times. The chain employs TRBV4-2 and TRBJ1-3; D is undetermined. The length of the CDR3 is 15 residues. Germline V gene sequence: CDR1 LGHNA, CDR2 YNFKEQ. Deletions cut 4 bases from V and 2 bases from J, with 12 bases between. The CDR3 loop reads CASSPYRETGNTIYF. The CDR3 region has the DNA TGTGCCAGCAGCCCTTACCGGGAGACTGGAAACACCATATATTTT.

This clone was detected only once. This chain joins TRBV9 and TRBJ2-3, with D perhaps TRBD1 (6 bases). V was pared by 4 bases and J by 0 bases, with 15 bases between. The CDR3 extends over 16 amino acids. From germline, CDR1 is SGDLS and CDR2 YYNGEE. This CDR3 reads CASSPRDITSTDTQYF. The CDR3 nucleotides are TGTGCCAGCAGCCCCAGGGACATAACTAGCACAGATACGCAGTATTTT.

This chain connects TRBV5-5 to TRBJ1-2; a possible D gene is TRBD1 (5 bases). Trimming took off 1 base at V and 7 bases at J, with 14 bases between the two ends. Looked up from germline, CDR1 is SGHKS and CDR2 is YYEKEE (reference sequence). The CDR3 consists of 14 residues. The chain's CDR3 is CASSLSRVTGGYTF. As DNA, the CDR3 is TGTGCCAGCAGCTTGAGCAGGGTTACGGGTGGCTACACCTTC.

This chain connects TRBV29-1 to TRBJ2-5, with D possibly matching TRBD2 (6 bases). Germline values: CDR1 SQVTM, CDR2 ANQGSEA. Trimming cost V 6 bases and J 3 bases, with 17 bases left between them. The CDR3 length is 14 residues. This chain's CDR3 is CSVDLGLPEETQYF. The CDR3 DNA is TGCAGCGTAGACCTGGGACTGCCTGAAGAGACCCAGTACTTC.

This chain uses TRBV2 with TRBJ1-1; TRBD1 matches 7 bases. This CDR3 is built from 16 residues. CDR1 is SNHLY and CDR2 is FYNNEI in the germline V gene. V trimming: 6 bases; J trimming: 0 bases; junction bases outside the gene matches: 10. The CDR3 sequence is CASRARTGVMNTEAFF. The CDR3, as DNA: TGTGCCAGCAGGGCCAGGACAGGCGTAATGAACACTGAAGCTTTCTTT.

The chain employs TRBV28 and TRBJ1-1; 8 nucleotides match TRBD1. V shed 10 bases and J 5 bases; nucleotides not matched to a gene: 9. This CDR3 contains 13 residues. CDR1 and CDR2 (germline): MDHEN, SYDVKM. CDR3 protein: CAIKTGGWTEAFF. Written as DNA, the CDR3 is TGTGCCATCAAAACAGGGGGTTGGACTGAAGCTTTCTTT.

This chain joins TRBV5-6 and TRBJ2-2; TRBD2 matches at 9 bases. Trimming cost V 0 bases and J 4 bases; bases outside gene matches: 7. This CDR3 spans 17 amino acids. Germline CDR1 and CDR2: SGHDT and YYEEEE. For the CDR3, the DNA is TGTGCCAGCAGCTTGGCCAGGCGGGGGGGTGGCACCGGGGAGCTGTTTTTT. This gives the protein CASSLARRGGGTGELFF.

This chain connects TRBV19 to TRBJ1-4; D might be TRBD1 (5 bases). In germline, CDR1 is LNHDA, CDR2 SQIVND (reference sequence). V lost 10 bases, J lost 7 bases, and 16 bases lay in between. CDR3 length equals 13 residues. This CDR3 reads CATQRGLAEKLFF. For the CDR3, the DNA is TGTGCCACGCAGAGGGGACTCGCTGAAAAACTGTTTTTT.

The chain combines TRBV24-1 with TRBJ2-1, with TRBD1 matching over 8 bases. The CDR3 is 14 amino acids. Per germline, CDR1 KGHDR and CDR2 SFDVKD. Unmatched junction bases numbered 1, after V lost 0 bases and J lost 7 bases. CDR3 residues: CATSDLNRGNEQFF. The CDR3 region has the DNA TGTGCCACCAGTGATTTGAACAGGGGGAATGAGCAGTTCTTC.

The V and J genes are TRBV24-1 and TRBJ1-2; TRBD1 matches 7 bases. This CDR3 is 14 amino acids long. Trimming removed 3 bases from V and 3 bases from J; junction bases left unmatched: 3. CDR1 and CDR2 (germline): KGHDR, SFDVKD. The CDR3 DNA is TGTGCCACCAGTGATCTCGGGACAGACTATGGCTACACCTTC. Its protein product is CATSDLGTDYGYTF.

The chain uses TRBV4-3 and TRBJ1-1; D possibly corresponds to TRBD1 (6 bases). The CDR3 is made up of 15 amino acids. Trimming shortened V by 4 bases and J by 5 bases, and 17 bases separated the two germline ends. Germline-derived CDR1 and CDR2 are LGHNA and YSLEER. The CDR3 DNA reads TGCGCCAGCAGCCTTTTCAGGGGTGCGTGGACTGAAGCTTTCTTT. As protein: CASSLFRGAWTEAFF.

The rearrangement links TRBV13 to TRBJ1-4; D is undetermined. V dropped 5 bases and J dropped 0 bases, with 16 bases sitting between them. There are 17 residues in the CDR3. Looked up from germline, CDR1 is PRHDT and CDR2 is FYEKMQ (reference sequence). The CDR3 protein is CASSPYRGIATNEKLFF. CDR3 sequence (DNA): TGTGCCAGCAGCCCATACCGAGGGATTGCAACTAATGAAAAACTGTTTTTT.

This clone was observed a single time. The rearrangement uses TRBV19 and TRBJ1-1; 8 bases match TRBD1. The J segment lost 7 bases and the V segment lost 5 bases, leaving 6 bases of the junction unmatched. The germline gives CDR1 LNHDA, CDR2 SQIVND (reference sequence). The CDR3 consists of 13 residues. The CDR3 DNA reads TGTGCCAGTAGTGTCAGGGGGCAAGTTGAAGCTTTCTTT. It specifies CASSVRGQVEAFF.

V is TRBV11-2 and J is TRBJ1-1; unclear D gene. Germline V lookup: CDR1 SGHAT, CDR2 FQNNGV. V lost 1 base and J lost 5, with 14 bases in between. The CDR3 totals 15 residues. As DNA, the CDR3 is TGTGCCAGCAGCTTAGTTCCGGGATCGGGGACTGAAGCTTTCTTT. Residues: CASSLVPGSGTEAFF.

V and J are TRBV27 and TRBJ1-1; TRBD1 matches at 8 bases. Germline CDR1 reads MNHEY; CDR2 reads SMNVEV (reference sequence). V shed 3 bases and J 5 bases; nucleotides not matched to a gene: 2. There are 13 residues in the CDR3. The CDR3 spells CASSLTGATEAFF. The CDR3 DNA reads as TGTGCCAGCAGTTTGACAGGGGCTACTGAAGCTTTCTTT.

The rearrangement links TRBV6-4 to TRBJ2-7, with D hard to call. Germline values: CDR1 MRHNA, CDR2 SNTAGT. The CDR3 runs to 15 residues. V lost 0 bases and J 7 bases, leaving 16 bases between the germline ends. CDR3 sequence (DNA): TGTGCCAGCAGTGACTCGTTTAGAGCAGGCCGGGAGCAGTACTTC. The encoded protein is CASSDSFRAGREQYF.

This clone showed up just a few times. The chain has TRBV5-4 and TRBJ1-4; 9 bases align to TRBD1. This CDR3 region has 15 residues. With 4 bases clipped from V and 5 bases from J, the junction kept 6 bases outside the gene matches. Germline CDR1 SGHNT, CDR2 YYREEE (reference sequence). This chain's CDR3 is CASSLGTGWNEKLFF. DNA for the CDR3: TGTGCCAGCAGCCTCGGGACAGGGTGGAATGAAAAACTGTTTTTT. The whole variable domain, remainder taken from reference TRBV5-4 and TRBJ1-4, is ETGVTQSPTHLIKTRGQQVTLRCSSQSGHNTVSWYQQALGQGPQFIFQYYREEENGRGNFPPRFSGLQFPNYSSELNVNALELDDSALYLCASSLGTGWNEKLFFGSGTQLSVL.

The J gene is TRBJ1-2, the V gene TRBV6-5; D is unresolved. In germline, CDR1 is MNHEY, CDR2 SVGAGI. With 7 bases removed from V and 3 bases from J, the gap between germline ends came to 18 bases. This CDR3 has 15 amino acids. CDR3 DNA sequence: TGTGCCAGCAAAAAGGCGGGGAGCTGGGACTATGGCTACACCTTC. This gives the protein CASKKAGSWDYGYTF.

The chain uses TRBV6-2 or TRBV6-3 and TRBJ1-5; D is undetermined. The V end was cut by 2 bases, the J end by 4 bases, with 12 bases between. The CDR3 consists of 15 residues. Per the germline V gene, CDR1 is MNHEY and CDR2 is SVGEGT. CDR3 DNA sequence: TGTGCCAGCAGTTACACCTCCGGGTTGAATCAGCCCCAGCATTTT. Translation gives CASSYTSGLNQPQHF.

The chain joins TRBV11-2 to TRBJ2-7; D might be TRBD1 (6 bases). The germline gives CDR1 SGHAT, CDR2 FQNNGV. The V gene lost 6 bases and the J gene lost 2 bases, with 17 bases spanning the gap. CDR3 length: 15 residues. CDR3 sequence (DNA): TGTGCCAGCAGTCCCCGAAGGACAGACCCCTACGAGCAGTACTTC. The encoded protein is CASSPRRTDPYEQYF.

This clone was counted a single time. The genes are TRBV7-2 and TRBJ2-2, with D perhaps TRBD2 (6 bases). Germline V gives CDR1 SGHTA, CDR2 FQGNSA. Between the trimmed V and J ends, which lost 4 bases and 4 bases, there was a span of 10 bases. The CDR3 runs 14 residues. The CDR3 protein is CASSWSGGTGELFF. The DNA of the CDR3 is TGTGCCAGCAGCTGGTCCGGGGGCACCGGGGAGCTGTTTTTT.

This clone was recorded only once. The CDR3, as DNA: TGTGCCAGCAGTGACCTTTGGGGACAGGGGGAAGAGACCCAGTACTTC. Protein: CASSDLWGQGEETQYF. The chain recombines TRBV6-4 with TRBJ2-5; 11 nucleotides line up with TRBD1. The V and J ends lost 2 bases and 3 bases, in that order; junction bases with no gene match: 5. The CDR3 contains 16 residues. Germline CDR1 and CDR2: MRHNA and SNTAGT.

This chain joins TRBV4-2 and TRBJ2-1, with D possibly matching TRBD2 (7 bases). The CDR3 spans 17 residues. V was pared by 0 bases and J by 5 bases, with 17 bases between. Germline V gene data show CDR1 as LGHNA and CDR2 as YNFKEQ. CDR3 in DNA: TGTGCCAGCAGCCAAGAGGGGGGCGGGAGAGCCCACAATGAGCAGTTCTTC. Protein sequence: CASSQEGGGRAHNEQFF.

The chain recombines TRBV6-2 or TRBV6-3 with TRBJ2-1, with D perhaps TRBD1 (6 bases). V was cut by 4 bases and J by 6 bases, with 16 bases left in between. The CDR3 contains 15 residues. Germline loops: CDR1 MNHEY, CDR2 SVGEGT. The CDR3 sequence is CASSSEGRGRNEQFF. The CDR3 region has the DNA TGTGCCAGCAGTTCAGAAGGCAGGGGACGCAATGAGCAGTTCTTC.

The genes are TRBV24-1 and TRBJ1-4, with TRBD1 as a possible D gene (6 bases). V was pared by 3 bases and J by 8 bases, with 18 bases between. The CDR3 covers 16 residues. From germline, CDR1 is KGHDR and CDR2 SFDVKD. The CDR3 protein is CATSDPSGGRREKLFF. The DNA for the CDR3 is TGTGCCACCAGTGATCCCTCCGGGGGGCGCCGAGAAAAACTGTTTTTT.